The next 27 T cell receptor beta chains were all read from a single sample in a study of blood T cell repertoires in COVID-19. Method: immunoSEQ multiplex PCR; TCRdb's copy keeps in-frame clones and lacks some. Of around 210,000 clones in the sample, 75% to 85% were seen once. Sequencing was performed on peripheral blood. These receptors all stem from a man aged 50 to 60 with COVID-19, enrolled during active disease.

This chain links TRBV7-3 with TRBJ2-7; possible D gene TRBD2, 6 bases. Germline loops: CDR1 SGHTA, CDR2 FQGTGA. There are 14 residues in the CDR3. With 2 bases removed from V and 4 bases from J, the gap between germline ends came to 12 bases. CDR3 residues: CASSLQGGGYEQYF. CDR3 DNA: TGTGCCAGCAGCTTACAGGGAGGCGGGTACGAGCAGTACTTC.

This clone came up a few times. The V gene is TRBV6-5, the J gene TRBJ2-7; 10 nucleotides match TRBD1. The CDR3 contains 15 residues. Trimming took 2 bases from V and 6 from J; bases not matched to a gene: 7. The germline V gene has CDR1 MNHEY and CDR2 SVGAGI. The CDR3 protein is CASSYGGTGVAEQYF. CDR3 DNA sequence: TGTGCCAGCAGTTACGGAGGGACAGGGGTAGCCGAGCAGTACTTC.

The chain has TRBV11-1 and TRBJ1-1; the D is unclear. CDR1 and CDR2 (germline): SGHAT, FQDESV (reference sequence). Trimming left V 1 base short and J 3 bases short, with 15 bases between. The CDR3 contains 16 residues. CDR3 in amino acids: CASSLGYLHPDTEAFF. The CDR3 bases are TGTGCCAGCAGCTTAGGGTATTTACATCCCGACACTGAAGCTTTCTTT.

The chain has TRBV7-9 and TRBJ2-1, with 10 bases aligning to TRBD2. Per germline, CDR1 SEHNR and CDR2 FQNEAQ (reference sequence). V lost 10 bases, J lost 5 bases, and 8 bases stayed unmatched. This CDR3 is 14 amino acids long. As DNA, the CDR3 is TGTGCCACCTCGCTAGCGGGGGAAAACAATGAGCAGTTCTTC. Protein: CATSLAGENNEQFF.

The chain couples TRBV15 to TRBJ2-7; 10 bases align to TRBD1. The germline gives CDR1 LNHNV, CDR2 YYDKDF (reference sequence). With V trimmed by 11 bases and J by 4 bases, 14 bases remained unmatched. This CDR3 comprises 15 residues. The CDR3 loop is CAGADFGDRGYEQYF. In DNA form, the CDR3 reads TGTGCCGGAGCCGATTTTGGGGACAGGGGTTACGAGCAGTACTTC.

Here the CDR3 reads CASSLDGGVQDTQYF. The DNA of the CDR3 is TGCGCCAGCAGCTTGGACGGGGGGGTGCAAGATACGCAGTATTTT. The rearrangement joins TRBV5-1 to TRBJ2-3, with TRBD2 matching over 8 bases. The CDR3 spans 15 residues. The V and J ends lost 0 bases and 5 bases, in that order; junction bases with no gene match: 5. Germline V gives CDR1 SGHRS, CDR2 YFSETQ. Drawing the rest from reference TRBV5-1 and TRBJ2-3, the complete variable domain is KAGVTQTPRYLIKTRGQQVTLSCSPISGHRSVSWYQQTPGQGLQFLFEYFSETQRNKGNFPGRFSGRQFSNSRSEMNVSTLELGDSALYLCASSLDGGVQDTQYFGPGTRLTVL.

This chain connects TRBV18 to TRBJ1-3, with 9 positions matching TRBD1. The junction had 4 bases not matched to a gene; V was cut back by 1 base and J by 3 bases. Germline CDR1 is KGHSH and CDR2 is LQKENI. The CDR3 runs to 16 residues. In DNA form, the CDR3 reads TGTGCCAGCTCACCACAATCGGGACAGGGTGGAAACACCATATATTTT. It translates to CASSPQSGQGGNTIYF.

The V and J genes are TRBV6-2 or TRBV6-3 and TRBJ2-3, with 10 bases lining up with TRBD2. The V segment lost 0 bases and the J segment 4 bases; nucleotides outside the gene matches: 1. Germline V gene sequence: CDR1 MNHEY, CDR2 SVGEGT. The CDR3 is 15 amino acids. The CDR3 nucleotides read TGTGCCAGCAGTTACTCAGCGGGGGGGCCAGATACGCAGTATTTT. It is translated as CASSYSAGGPDTQYF.

V usage is TRBV30 and J usage is TRBJ1-6, with unresolved D. The V gene's germline CDR1 is GTSNPN and CDR2 SVGIG (reference sequence). The length of the CDR3 is 11 residues. V dropped 2 bases and J dropped 6 bases, with 2 bases sitting between them. The CDR3 sequence: CAWSRNSPLHF. The CDR3 DNA reads TGTGCCTGGAGTCGTAATTCACCCCTCCACTTT.

The J gene is TRBJ1-6, the V gene TRBV5-1; D call uncertain. V was shortened by 0 bases and J by 5 bases, with 12 bases between the two germline ends. This CDR3 has 16 amino acids. CDR1 is SGHRS and CDR2 is YFSETQ in the germline V gene. In DNA, the CDR3 is TGCGCCAGCAGCTTGGCCCTCGAGAGTCATAATTCACCCCTCCACTTT. Translated: CASSLALESHNSPLHF. Based on the CDR3 plus reference TRBV5-1 and TRBJ1-6, the full variable domain is KAGVTQTPRYLIKTRGQQVTLSCSPISGHRSVSWYQQTPGQGLQFLFEYFSETQRNKGNFPGRFSGRQFSNSRSEMNVSTLELGDSALYLCASSLALESHNSPLHFGNGTRLTVT.

The CDR3 loop reads CASSLARGLGTEAFF. CDR3 coding DNA: TGTGCCAGCAGCTTAGCAAGGGGGCTGGGAACTGAAGCTTTCTTT. This sequence joins TRBV11-2 and TRBJ1-1, with 7 bases matching TRBD1. The germline V gene has CDR1 SGHAT and CDR2 FQNNGV. J gave up 5 bases and V 1 base, and 7 bases lay outside the gene matches. The length of the CDR3 is 15 residues.

The V gene is TRBV28, the J gene TRBJ1-2; maybe TRBD1 (6 bases). The CDR3 covers 14 residues. Trimming took 6 bases from V and 8 from J, leaving 19 bases between them. From germline, CDR1 is MDHEN and CDR2 SYDVKM. The CDR3 loop reads CASRPNGGPIGYTF. Written as DNA, the CDR3 is TGTGCCAGCAGGCCTAATGGGGGCCCCATCGGCTACACCTTC.

The chain recombines TRBV5-1 with TRBJ2-1, with TRBD1 matching 7 bases. The CDR3 is made up of 13 amino acids. From germline, CDR1 is SGHRS and CDR2 YFSETQ. Losses at the gene ends were 7 bases for V and 4 bases for J; bases not matched to a gene: 5. Here the CDR3 DNA reads TGCGCCAGCGGCGGACAGGTATACAATGAGCAGTTCTTC. This encodes CASGGQVYNEQFF.

The rearrangement joins TRBV6-6 to TRBJ1-1; tentatively, D is TRBD1 (6 bases). Germline V gives CDR1 MNHNY, CDR2 SVGAGI (reference sequence). The CDR3 runs to 15 residues. The V end lost 7 bases, the J end lost 2 bases, and 17 bases lay between the germline ends. The CDR3 loop is CASTPSWTANTEAFF. DNA for the CDR3: TGTGCCAGCACCCCGAGTTGGACAGCCAACACTGAAGCTTTCTTT.

The CDR3 sequence: CASSLSGGTAANYGYTF. The CDR3 DNA sequence: TGTGCCAGCAGCTTATCGGGAGGGACAGCAGCTAACTATGGCTACACCTTC. The chain carries TRBV7-2 and TRBJ1-2, with 7 bases that match TRBD1. Trimming removed 2 bases from V and 0 bases from J; junction bases left unmatched: 9. The germline gives CDR1 SGHTA, CDR2 FQGNSA. The CDR3 loop spans 17 amino acids.

The gene calls are TRBV7-2 and TRBJ2-5; 10 nucleotides line up with TRBD2. Germline lookup yields CDR1 SGHTA and CDR2 FQGNSA. J was trimmed by 5 bases and V by 5 bases; bases with no gene match: 11. CDR3 length: 16 residues. Here the CDR3 reads CASSPTSGGAFETQYF. As DNA, the CDR3 is TGTGCCAGCAGCCCCACCAGCGGGGGGGCGTTTGAGACCCAGTACTTC.

CDR3 in DNA: TGTGCCACCAGCAGAACCCTTGAGCCCTACGAGCAGTACTTC. It yields the protein CATSRTLEPYEQYF. The V gene is TRBV15, the J gene TRBJ2-7; no definite D call. CDR1 is LNHNV and CDR2 is YYDKDF in the germline V gene (reference sequence). V was shortened by 2 bases and J by 2 bases, with 10 bases between the two germline ends. The CDR3 runs 14 residues.

The chain links TRBV14 to TRBJ2-1; 15 bases match TRBD2. Germline CDR1 and CDR2: SGHDN and FVKESK. The CDR3 has 17 amino acids. V was clipped by 4 bases and J by 8 bases; unmatched bases: 9. CDR3 sequence reads: CASSRGTSGGLFYEQFF. The CDR3 nucleotides are TGTGCCAGCAGCCGAGGGACTAGCGGGGGGCTTTTCTATGAGCAGTTCTTC.

The chain carries TRBV4-3 and TRBJ2-3, with 7 positions matching TRBD2. Per the germline V gene, CDR1 is LGHNA and CDR2 is YSLEER. CDR3 size: 14 residues. J lost 4 bases, V lost 0 bases, and 1 base had no gene match. CDR3 DNA sequence: TGCGCCAGCAGCCAAGAGGGGGGGGCAGATACGCAGTATTTT. This gives the protein CASSQEGGADTQYF.

This chain uses TRBV11-2 with TRBJ1-1; no firm D call. Germline V gives CDR1 SGHAT, CDR2 FQNNGV. The V end lost 1 base, the J end lost 5 bases, and 11 bases lay between the germline ends. The CDR3 totals 14 residues. For the CDR3, the DNA is TGTGCCAGCAGCTTAGTGATCCCGGGGACTGAAGCTTTCTTT. Translating it yields CASSLVIPGTEAFF.

The chain combines TRBV12-3 or TRBV12-4 with TRBJ2-7; 8 bases agree with TRBD2. CDR3 length equals 13 residues. Trimming removed 5 bases from V and 3 bases from J; junction bases left unmatched: 3. In nucleotides, the CDR3 is TGTGCCAGCAGTCCGGGGGGGCACTACGAGCAGTACTTC. This translates into CASSPGGHYEQYF.

The V call is TRBV24-1, the J call TRBJ2-3; a weak D match, TRBD1 (6 bases). The germline V gene has CDR1 KGHDR and CDR2 SFDVKD. The CDR3 extends over 14 amino acids. Trimming removed 4 bases at V and 0 bases at J, with 7 bases between. CDR3: CATSEGGSTDTQYF. The CDR3 nucleotides are TGTGCCACCAGTGAAGGGGGAAGCACAGATACGCAGTATTTT.

The chain couples TRBV5-1 to TRBJ2-2; TRBD1 agrees at 8 bases. This CDR3 spans 16 amino acids. The ends lost 0 bases at V and 1 base at J; junction bases unmatched: 2. Germline CDR1 reads SGHRS; CDR2 reads YFSETQ. The chain's CDR3 is CASSLAGTGNTGELFF. In DNA, the CDR3 is TGCGCCAGCAGCTTGGCCGGGACAGGGAACACCGGGGAGCTGTTTTTT.

This rearrangement joins TRBV5-5 to TRBJ2-7; 13 bases match TRBD2. The CDR3 spans 16 residues. The germline V gene encodes CDR1 SGHKS and CDR2 YYEKEE (reference sequence). V was pared by 4 bases and J by 0 bases, with 4 bases of the junction left unmatched. The CDR3 DNA follows: TGTGCCAGCAGCGCAGGACTAGCGGGGGTCTCCTACGAGCAGTACTTC. Translation gives CASSAGLAGVSYEQYF.

The chain couples TRBV27 to TRBJ2-7; 7 bases line up with TRBD2. Trimming took 2 bases from V and 0 from J; bases not matched to a gene: 10. The germline gives CDR1 MNHEY, CDR2 SMNVEV (reference sequence). This CDR3 comprises 17 residues. CDR3: CASSLSLGGGYSYEQYF. CDR3 sequence (DNA): TGTGCCAGCAGTTTAAGCTTAGGCGGGGGTTACTCCTACGAGCAGTACTTC.

DNA of the CDR3: TGTGCCTGGAGTACGGGACAGTTCAATCAGCCCCAGCATTTT. This codes for CAWSTGQFNQPQHF. The V gene is TRBV30, the J gene TRBJ1-5; 7 nucleotides match TRBD1. Trimming took 2 bases from V and 3 from J; bases not matched to a gene: 4. The CDR3 spans 14 residues. Per germline, CDR1 GTSNPN and CDR2 SVGIG (reference sequence).

V and J are TRBV6-5 and TRBJ2-5; D is undetermined. The CDR3 length is 11 residues. Germline CDR1 reads MNHEY; CDR2 reads SVGAGI. V was shortened by 5 bases and J by 2 bases, with 3 bases between the two germline ends. The CDR3 DNA follows: TGTGCCAGCAGTATACAAGAGACCCAGTACTTC. It yields the protein CASSIQETQYF.